The 6 T cell receptor beta chains below come from one sample, sequenced in a study of blood T cell repertoires in COVID-19. Profiling relied on immunoSEQ multiplex PCR, and the TCRdb table lists in-frame clones only, not all of them. The sample holds tens of thousands of clones, around 87% seen once. What was sequenced was peripheral blood. The receptor set was obtained from a woman aged 60-70 years with acute or convalescent COVID-19.

The chain recombines TRBV25-1 with TRBJ1-1; 7 nucleotides match TRBD1. The CDR3 is 13 residues long. The ends lost 5 bases at V and 2 bases at J; junction bases unmatched: 2. From germline, CDR1 is MGHDK and CDR2 SYGVNS. For the CDR3, the DNA is TGTGCCAGCAGTCGACAGGGCAACACTGAAGCTTTCTTT. This translates into CASSRQGNTEAFF. Full variable domain (remainder filled in from reference TRBV25-1 and TRBJ1-1): EADIYQTPRYLVIGTGKKITLECSQTMGHDKMYWYQQDPGMELHLIHYSYGVNSTEKGDLSSESTVSRIRTEHFPLTLESARPSHTSQYLCASSRQGNTEAFFGQGTRLTVV.

This clone was seen only once. J is TRBJ2-2 and V is TRBV7-3; 8 bases match TRBD1. The CDR3 has 15 amino acids. The V and J ends lost 5 bases and 2 bases, in that order; junction bases with no gene match: 4. Germline lookup yields CDR1 SGHTA and CDR2 FQGTGA. The CDR3 sequence is CASSQDRGNTGELFF. CDR3 bases: TGTGCCAGCAGCCAAGACAGGGGAAACACCGGGGAGCTGTTTTTT.

The rearrangement joins TRBV4-1 to TRBJ2-1, with 9 bases matching TRBD2. CDR3 size: 18 residues. V gave up 0 bases and J gave up 8 bases; unmatched junction bases: 14. Germline V gene data show CDR1 as MGHRA and CDR2 as YSYEKL. The CDR3 loop reads CASSQEERGTSPRDEQFF. The CDR3 DNA reads as TGCGCCAGCAGCCAAGAAGAGCGAGGGACTAGCCCACGAGATGAGCAGTTCTTC.

V usage is TRBV5-1 and J usage is TRBJ2-1, with 9 positions matching TRBD2. The CDR3 runs to 15 residues. CDR1 and CDR2 from the germline V gene are SGHRS and YFSETQ. V shed 5 bases, J shed 7 bases, and the junction held 10 bases outside the gene matches. CDR3 sequence: CASRSTGTSWNEQFF. In DNA form, the CDR3 reads TGCGCCAGCAGATCAACCGGGACTAGCTGGAATGAGCAGTTCTTC.

The chain carries TRBV7-2 and TRBJ1-5; D unclear. Trimming removed 1 base at V and 7 bases at J, with 14 bases between. Germline values: CDR1 SGHTA, CDR2 FQGNSA. CDR3 size: 15 residues. The CDR3 coding sequence is TGTGCCAGCAGCTTAGGGAGCCAGCGGGAACAGCCCCAGCATTTT. It codes for CASSLGSQREQPQHF.

The rearrangement links TRBV10-3 to TRBJ1-6; tentatively, D is TRBD1 (5 bases). V was clipped by 3 bases and J by 8 bases, with 8 bases between them. CDR3 length: 13 amino acids. Germline lookup yields CDR1 ENHRY and CDR2 SYGVKD. This CDR3 is CAISDQGYSPLHF. CDR3 in DNA: TGTGCCATCAGTGACCAGGGTTATTCACCCCTCCACTTT.